This entry concerns a single T cell receptor (beta chain). The read ends 3 residues before the CDR3 terminus; that terminus is restored from the germline J gene. The CDR3 consists of 15 residues. Germline V CDR1 and CDR2: LGHNA, YNFKEQ. Losses at the gene ends were 2 bases for V and 4 bases for J; bases not matched to a gene: 6. This sample is part of a study of T cells in women clearing cervical HPV infection. Study overall: HLA type stays a possible confounder, typing being limited.

TCRdb's table, derived via immunoSEQ multiplex PCR, lists solely in-frame clones and lacks some. The listing contains approximately 41,000 clones. The receptor was isolated from a woman aged 18 to 75 with a cervical HPV16 infection that either progressed to CIN3+ or cleared (not recorded which). The genes are TRBV4-2 and TRBJ2-7; 9 positions agree with TRBD1. The specimen was blood buffy coat. This chain's CDR3 is CASSQWTGVKYEQYF. CDR3 DNA, as far as it was read: TGTGCCAGCAGCCAATGGACAGGGGTAAAATACGAG.